These 10 T cell receptor beta chains originate from one sample sequenced in a study of shared clonotypes between healthy human individuals. The naive CD8 population came from CD45RO-negative cells selected for CCR7, without terminally differentiated effector memory CD45RA+ cells. Sequencing used immunoSEQ multiplex PCR; TCRdb keeps in-frame clones, though not all of them. In the table there are around 2,000,000 clones, just under 95% of which are singletons. Sequenced input: naive CD8+ T cells sorted from blood. The receptors were gathered from a young man in good health.

V gene TRBV15 combines with J gene TRBJ2-1; D tentatively fits TRBD1 or TRBD2 (6 bases each). Germline V gene sequence: CDR1 LNHNV, CDR2 YYDKDF (reference sequence). V was shortened by 0 bases and J by 5 bases, with 17 bases between the two germline ends. This CDR3 has 17 amino acids. This CDR3 is CATSRDPPPGEDNEQFF. The CDR3 coding sequence is TGTGCCACCAGCAGAGATCCACCCCCAGGGGAGGACAATGAGCAGTTCTTC. The whole variable domain, remainder taken from reference TRBV15 and TRBJ2-1, is DAMVIQNPRYQVTQFGKPVTLSCSQTLNHNVMYWYQQKSSQAPKLLFHYYDKDFNNEADTPDNFQSRRPNTSFCFLDIRSPGLGDTAMYLCATSRDPPPGEDNEQFFGPGTRLTVL.

A few counts support this clone. The same CDR3 also results from other DNA sequences found in this sample. This rearrangement joins TRBV6-5 to TRBJ2-7; D call uncertain. CDR3 length equals 11 residues. The V and J ends lost 4 bases and 2 bases respectively, with 3 bases between them. Germline V lookup: CDR1 MNHEY, CDR2 SVGAGI. CDR3 DNA: TGTGCCAGCAGTTCCCCCTACGAGCAGTACTTC. It is translated as CASSSPYEQYF.

This chain joins TRBV27 and TRBJ2-2; a weak D match, TRBD2 (6 bases). Trimming stripped 0 bases from V and 10 bases from J, with 9 bases between. CDR1 is MNHEY, CDR2 SMNVEV, per germline (reference sequence). The CDR3 extends over 13 amino acids. CDR3 protein: CASSLSGDSELFF. The CDR3 DNA is TGTGCCAGCAGTTTATCTGGGGACTCGGAGCTGTTTTTT.

The CDR3 region is CASSERRTYEQYF. In nucleotides, the CDR3 is TGTGCCAGCAGTGAACGCAGGACCTACGAGCAGTACTTC. The rearrangement uses TRBV6-1 and TRBJ2-7; D gene uncertain. From germline, CDR1 is MNHNS and CDR2 SASEGT. The CDR3 sequence is 13 residues long. V was shortened by 2 bases and J by 2 bases, with 7 bases between the two germline ends.

V gene TRBV27 combines with J gene TRBJ2-7; TRBD1 matches at 8 bases. Germline-derived CDR1 and CDR2 are MNHEY and SMNVEV (reference sequence). After removal of 6 bases from V and 0 bases from J, the junction contained 10 bases not matched to a gene. This CDR3 has 16 amino acids. The CDR3 nucleotides are TGTGCCAGCAGGCCCGGGACAGGCTTCAGCTCCTACGAGCAGTACTTC. Its protein is CASRPGTGFSSYEQYF.

The rearrangement uses TRBV9 and TRBJ2-2, with 10 positions matching TRBD2. Trimming cost V 0 bases and J 4 bases; bases outside gene matches: 6. The CDR3 covers 17 residues. CDR1 is SGDLS, CDR2 YYNGEE, per germline. CDR3 sequence (DNA): TGTGCCAGCAGCGTAGGAGGACTAGCGGTTTTCACCGGGGAGCTGTTTTTT. Translated, it gives CASSVGGLAVFTGELFF.

The chain employs TRBV6-1 and TRBJ1-2; 8 positions agree with TRBD1. Germline CDR1 is MNHNS and CDR2 is SASEGT. This CDR3 contains 15 residues. The ends lost 2 bases at V and 4 bases at J; junction bases unmatched: 6. The CDR3, as DNA: TGTGCCAGCAGTGAATTCGGACAGGGTATCTATGGCTACACCTTC. Its protein is CASSEFGQGIYGYTF.

This rearrangement joins TRBV25-1 to TRBJ2-2; no definite D call. V was shortened by 2 bases and J by 10 bases, with 5 bases between the two germline ends. Germline lookup yields CDR1 MGHDK and CDR2 SYGVNS. This CDR3 is 11 amino acids long. CDR3 amino acids: CASSELSELFF. CDR3 DNA: TGTGCCAGCAGTGAACTGTCGGAGCTGTTTTTT.

This clone was seen once. The chain recombines TRBV5-6 with TRBJ2-1, with 8 bases matching TRBD2. Germline lookup yields CDR1 SGHDT and CDR2 YYEEEE. V dropped 0 bases and J dropped 7; count of bases not matched to a gene: 9. The length of the CDR3 is 16 residues. In DNA, the CDR3 is TGTGCCAGCAGCTTGGTTACGGGAGGGCCAGGAAATGAGCAGTTCTTC. Translation: CASSLVTGGPGNEQFF. Full variable domain (remainder filled in from reference TRBV5-6 and TRBJ2-1): DAGVTQSPTHLIKTRGQQVTLRCSPKSGHDTVSWYQQALGQGPQFIFQYYEEEERQRGNFPDRFSGHQFPNYSSELNVNALLLGDSALYLCASSLVTGGPGNEQFFGPGTRLTVL.

The J gene is TRBJ1-2, the V gene TRBV10-3, with D possibly being TRBD1 (6 bases). Per the germline V gene, CDR1 is ENHRY and CDR2 is SYGVKD. The V end was cut by 11 bases, the J end by 1 base, with 17 bases between. CDR3 size: 14 residues. CDR3 DNA sequence: TGTGCCGCACTCCAACCGGACAGTAACTATGGCTACACCTTC. Encoded protein: CAALQPDSNYGYTF.